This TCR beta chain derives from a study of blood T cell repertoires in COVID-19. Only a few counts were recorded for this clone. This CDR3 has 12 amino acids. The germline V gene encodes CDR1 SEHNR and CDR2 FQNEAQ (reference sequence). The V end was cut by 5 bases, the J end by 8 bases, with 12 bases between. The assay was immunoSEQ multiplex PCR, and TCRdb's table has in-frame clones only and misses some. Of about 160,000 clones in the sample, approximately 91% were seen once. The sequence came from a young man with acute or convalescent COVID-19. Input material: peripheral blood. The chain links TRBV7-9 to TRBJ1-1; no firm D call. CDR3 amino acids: CASSSDHKEAFF. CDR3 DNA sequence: TGTGCCAGCAGCAGCGACCATAAAGAAGCTTTCTTT.